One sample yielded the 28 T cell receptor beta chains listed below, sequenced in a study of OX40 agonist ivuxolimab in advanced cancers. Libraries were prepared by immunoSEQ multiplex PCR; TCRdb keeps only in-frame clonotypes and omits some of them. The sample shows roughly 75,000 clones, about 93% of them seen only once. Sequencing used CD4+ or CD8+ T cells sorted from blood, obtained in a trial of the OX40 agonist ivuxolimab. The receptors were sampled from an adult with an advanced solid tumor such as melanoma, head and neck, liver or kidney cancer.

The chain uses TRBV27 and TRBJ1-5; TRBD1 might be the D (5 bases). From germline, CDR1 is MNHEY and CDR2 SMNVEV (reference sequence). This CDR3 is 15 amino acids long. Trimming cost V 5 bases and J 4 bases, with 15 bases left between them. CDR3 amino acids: CASSPSTEGNQPQHF. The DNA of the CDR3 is TGTGCCAGCAGTCCCTCGACGGAGGGGAATCAGCCCCAGCATTTT.

CDR3 coding DNA: TGCGCCAGCAGCCCAGGGATGGCTTTGAACACTGAAGCTTTCTTT. Encoded protein: CASSPGMALNTEAFF. The J gene is TRBJ1-1, the V gene TRBV4-1, with a weak D call TRBD1 (5 bases). Deletions cut 4 bases from V and 0 bases from J, with 12 bases between. Germline lookup yields CDR1 MGHRA and CDR2 YSYEKL. The CDR3 loop spans 15 amino acids.

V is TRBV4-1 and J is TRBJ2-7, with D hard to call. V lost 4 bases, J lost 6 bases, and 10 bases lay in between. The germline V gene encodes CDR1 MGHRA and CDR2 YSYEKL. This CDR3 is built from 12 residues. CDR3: CASSPSPGEQYF. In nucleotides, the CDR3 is TGCGCCAGCAGCCCGTCCCCCGGCGAGCAGTACTTC.

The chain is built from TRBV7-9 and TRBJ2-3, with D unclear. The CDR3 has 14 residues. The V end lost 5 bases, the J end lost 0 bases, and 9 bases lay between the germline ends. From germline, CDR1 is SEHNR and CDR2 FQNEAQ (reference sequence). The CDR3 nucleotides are TGTGCCAGCAGCCTACGAGGCAGCACAGATACGCAGTATTTT. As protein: CASSLRGSTDTQYF.

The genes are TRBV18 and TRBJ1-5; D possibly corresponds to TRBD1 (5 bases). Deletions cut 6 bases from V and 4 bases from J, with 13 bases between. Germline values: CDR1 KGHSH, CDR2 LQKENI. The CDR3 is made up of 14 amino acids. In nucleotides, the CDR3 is TGTGCCAGCTCCCGGGGCCAGAGGAATCAGCCCCAGCATTTT. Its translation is CASSRGQRNQPQHF.

CDR3 sequence (DNA): TGTGCCAGCTCACACGCAGACAGACGACTCGAGCAGTACTTC. Protein sequence: CASSHADRRLEQYF. The chain carries TRBV18 and TRBJ2-7, with D perhaps matching TRBD1 (5 bases). This CDR3 comprises 14 residues. The ends were cut back, 4 bases at V and 6 bases at J, with 16 bases in the middle. The germline V gene encodes CDR1 KGHSH and CDR2 LQKENI.

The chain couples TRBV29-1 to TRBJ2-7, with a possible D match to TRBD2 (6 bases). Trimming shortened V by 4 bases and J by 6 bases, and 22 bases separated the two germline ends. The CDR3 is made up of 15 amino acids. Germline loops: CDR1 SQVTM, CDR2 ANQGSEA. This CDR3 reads CSVVWVGGTGSEQYF. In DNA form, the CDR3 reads TGCAGCGTTGTTTGGGTGGGAGGTACTGGCTCCGAGCAGTACTTC.

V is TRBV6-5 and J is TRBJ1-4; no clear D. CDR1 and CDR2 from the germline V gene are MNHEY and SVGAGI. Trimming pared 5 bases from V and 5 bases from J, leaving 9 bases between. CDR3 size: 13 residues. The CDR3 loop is CASSRTANEKLFF. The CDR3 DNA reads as TGTGCCAGCAGTCGGACGGCAAATGAAAAACTGTTTTTT.

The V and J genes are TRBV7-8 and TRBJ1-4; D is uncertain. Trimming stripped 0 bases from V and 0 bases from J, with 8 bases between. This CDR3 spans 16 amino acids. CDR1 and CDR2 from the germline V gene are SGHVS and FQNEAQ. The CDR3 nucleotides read TGTGCCAGCAGCTTAGCGATGGCGGCAACTAATGAAAAACTGTTTTTT. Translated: CASSLAMAATNEKLFF. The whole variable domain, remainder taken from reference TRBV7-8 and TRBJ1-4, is GAGVSQSPRYKVAKRGQDVALRCDPISGHVSLFWYQQALGQGPEFLTYFQNEAQLDKSGLPSDRFFAERPEGSVSTLKIQRTQQEDSAVYLCASSLAMAATNEKLFFGSGTQLSVL.

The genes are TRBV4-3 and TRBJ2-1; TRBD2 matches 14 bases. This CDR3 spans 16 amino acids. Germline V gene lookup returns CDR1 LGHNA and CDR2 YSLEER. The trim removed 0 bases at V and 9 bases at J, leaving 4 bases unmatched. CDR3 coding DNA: TGCGCCAGCAGCCAAGATTCGGGACTAGCGGGGGCTGAGCAGTTCTTC. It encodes CASSQDSGLAGAEQFF.

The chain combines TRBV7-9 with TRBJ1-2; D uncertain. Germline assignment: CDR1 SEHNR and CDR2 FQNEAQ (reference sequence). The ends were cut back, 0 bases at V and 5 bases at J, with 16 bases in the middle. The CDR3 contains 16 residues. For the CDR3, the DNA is TGTGCCAGCAGCTTAGCGCAGGAGGGTGTAAGGTATGGCTACACCTTC. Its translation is CASSLAQEGVRYGYTF.

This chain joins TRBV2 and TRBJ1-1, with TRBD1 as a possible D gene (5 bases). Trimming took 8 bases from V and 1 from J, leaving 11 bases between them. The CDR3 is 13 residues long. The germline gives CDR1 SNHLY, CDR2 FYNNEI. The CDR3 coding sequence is TGTGCCAGCCTCCCCGGGGGGAACACTGAAGCTTTCTTT. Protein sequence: CASLPGGNTEAFF.

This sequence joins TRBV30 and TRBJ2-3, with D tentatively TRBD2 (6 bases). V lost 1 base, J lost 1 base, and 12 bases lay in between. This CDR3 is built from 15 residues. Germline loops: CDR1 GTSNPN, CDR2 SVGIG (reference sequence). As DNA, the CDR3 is TGTGCCTGGAGTGGGGTTGGCGGGGGCACAGATACGCAGTATTTT. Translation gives CAWSGVGGGTDTQYF.

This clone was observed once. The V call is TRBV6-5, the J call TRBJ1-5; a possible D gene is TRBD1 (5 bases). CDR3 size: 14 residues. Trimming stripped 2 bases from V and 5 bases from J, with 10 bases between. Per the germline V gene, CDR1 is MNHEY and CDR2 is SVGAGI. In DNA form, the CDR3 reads TGTGCCAGCAGTTACAGGACGGGGCATCAGCCCCAGCATTTT. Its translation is CASSYRTGHQPQHF.

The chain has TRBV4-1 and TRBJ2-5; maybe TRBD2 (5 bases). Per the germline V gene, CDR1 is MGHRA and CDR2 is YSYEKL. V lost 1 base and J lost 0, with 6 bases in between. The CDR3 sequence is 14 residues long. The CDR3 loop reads CASSQAGNQETQYF. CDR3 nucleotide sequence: TGCGCCAGCAGCCAAGCGGGGAACCAAGAGACCCAGTACTTC.

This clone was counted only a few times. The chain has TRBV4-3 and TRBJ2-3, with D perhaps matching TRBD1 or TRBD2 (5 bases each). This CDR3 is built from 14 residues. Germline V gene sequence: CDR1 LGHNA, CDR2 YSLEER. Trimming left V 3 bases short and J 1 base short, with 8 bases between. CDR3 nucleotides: TGCGCCAGCAGCCAGGGGGTGCGCACAGATACGCAGTATTTT. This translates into CASSQGVRTDTQYF.

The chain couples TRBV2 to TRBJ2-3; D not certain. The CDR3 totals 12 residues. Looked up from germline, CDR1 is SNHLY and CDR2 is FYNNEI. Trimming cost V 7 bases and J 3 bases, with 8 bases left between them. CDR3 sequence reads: CASTQRTDTQYF. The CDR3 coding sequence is TGTGCCAGCACCCAAAGGACAGATACGCAGTATTTT.

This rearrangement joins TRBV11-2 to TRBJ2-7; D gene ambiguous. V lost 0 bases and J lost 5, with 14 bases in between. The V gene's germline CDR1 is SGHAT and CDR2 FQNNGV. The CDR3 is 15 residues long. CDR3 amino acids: CASSLDGFPRDEQYF. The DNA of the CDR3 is TGTGCCAGCAGCTTAGATGGGTTCCCACGGGACGAGCAGTACTTC.

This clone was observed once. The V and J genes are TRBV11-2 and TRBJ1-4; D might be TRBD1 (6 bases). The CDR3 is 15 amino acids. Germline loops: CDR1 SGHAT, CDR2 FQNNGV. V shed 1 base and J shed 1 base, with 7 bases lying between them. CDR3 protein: CASSLGGGTNEKLFF. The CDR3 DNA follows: TGTGCCAGCAGCTTAGGAGGGGGAACTAATGAAAAACTGTTTTTT.

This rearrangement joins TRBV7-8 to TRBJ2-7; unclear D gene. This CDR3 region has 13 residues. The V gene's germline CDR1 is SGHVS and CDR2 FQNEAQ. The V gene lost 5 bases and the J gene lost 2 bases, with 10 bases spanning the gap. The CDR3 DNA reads TGTGCCAGCAGCACAGACGGTCCCTACGAGCAGTACTTC. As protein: CASSTDGPYEQYF.

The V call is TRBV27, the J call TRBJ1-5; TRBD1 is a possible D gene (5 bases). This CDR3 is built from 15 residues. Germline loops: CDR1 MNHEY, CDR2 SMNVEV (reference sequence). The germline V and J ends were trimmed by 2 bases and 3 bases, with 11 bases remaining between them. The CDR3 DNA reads TGTGCCAGCAGTTTAGGGGGGGGGTTCAATCAGCCCCAGCATTTT. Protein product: CASSLGGGFNQPQHF.

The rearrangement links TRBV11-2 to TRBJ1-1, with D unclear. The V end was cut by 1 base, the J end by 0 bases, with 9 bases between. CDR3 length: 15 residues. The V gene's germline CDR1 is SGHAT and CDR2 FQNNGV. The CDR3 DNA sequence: TGTGCCAGCAGCTTAGGGGCCGAGATGAACACTGAAGCTTTCTTT. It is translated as CASSLGAEMNTEAFF.

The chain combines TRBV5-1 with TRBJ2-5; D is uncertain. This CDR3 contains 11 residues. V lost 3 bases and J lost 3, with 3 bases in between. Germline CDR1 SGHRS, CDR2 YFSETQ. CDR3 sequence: CASSYEETQYF. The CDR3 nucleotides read TGCGCCAGCAGCTATGAAGAGACCCAGTACTTC. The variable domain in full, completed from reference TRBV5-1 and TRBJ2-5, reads KAGVTQTPRYLIKTRGQQVTLSCSPISGHRSVSWYQQTPGQGLQFLFEYFSETQRNKGNFPGRFSGRQFSNSRSEMNVSTLELGDSALYLCASSYEETQYFGPGTRLLVL.

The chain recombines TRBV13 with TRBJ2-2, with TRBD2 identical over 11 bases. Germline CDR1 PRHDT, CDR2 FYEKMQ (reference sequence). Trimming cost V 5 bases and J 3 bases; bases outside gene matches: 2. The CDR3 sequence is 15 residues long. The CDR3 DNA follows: TGTGCCAGCAGCATTAGCGGGAGGGACACCGGGGAGCTGTTTTTT. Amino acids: CASSISGRDTGELFF.

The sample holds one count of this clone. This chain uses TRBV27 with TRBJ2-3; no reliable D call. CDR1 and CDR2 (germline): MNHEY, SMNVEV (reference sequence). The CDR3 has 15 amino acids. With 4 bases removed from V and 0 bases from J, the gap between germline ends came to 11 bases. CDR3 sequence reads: CASSSTDISTDTQYF. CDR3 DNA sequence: TGTGCCAGCAGTTCGACCGACATTAGCACAGATACGCAGTATTTT.

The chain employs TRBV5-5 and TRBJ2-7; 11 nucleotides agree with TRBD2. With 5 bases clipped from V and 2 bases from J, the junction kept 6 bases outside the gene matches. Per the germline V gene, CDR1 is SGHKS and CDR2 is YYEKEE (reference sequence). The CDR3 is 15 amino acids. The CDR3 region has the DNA TGTGCCAGCAGTCTGGGACTAGCGGAAACCTACGAGCAGTACTTC. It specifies CASSLGLAETYEQYF.

The CDR3 sequence is CASSQDLSPGLFTDTQYF. The CDR3 DNA sequence: TGCGCCAGCAGCCAAGATCTATCCCCAGGGCTATTCACAGATACGCAGTATTTT. The V call is TRBV4-3, the J call TRBJ2-3, with D possibly matching TRBD1 (5 bases). Trimming shortened V by 0 bases and J by 2 bases, and 18 bases separated the two germline ends. The CDR3 consists of 18 residues. CDR1 and CDR2 from the germline V gene are LGHNA and YSLEER.

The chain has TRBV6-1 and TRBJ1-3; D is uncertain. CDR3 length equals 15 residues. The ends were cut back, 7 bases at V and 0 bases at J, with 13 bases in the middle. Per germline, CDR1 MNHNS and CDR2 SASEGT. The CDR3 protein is CASNPDYPSGNTIYF. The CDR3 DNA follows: TGTGCCAGCAACCCGGACTATCCCTCTGGAAACACCATATATTTT.